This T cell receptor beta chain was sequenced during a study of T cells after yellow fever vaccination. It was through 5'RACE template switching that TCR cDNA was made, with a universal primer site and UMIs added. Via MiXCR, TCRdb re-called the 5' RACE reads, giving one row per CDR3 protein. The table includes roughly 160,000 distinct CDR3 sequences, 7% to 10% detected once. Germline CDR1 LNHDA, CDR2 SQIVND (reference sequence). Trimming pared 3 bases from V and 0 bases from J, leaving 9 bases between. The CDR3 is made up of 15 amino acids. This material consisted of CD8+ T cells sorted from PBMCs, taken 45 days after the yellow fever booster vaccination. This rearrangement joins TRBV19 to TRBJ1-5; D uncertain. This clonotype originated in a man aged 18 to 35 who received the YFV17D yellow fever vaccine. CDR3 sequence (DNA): TGTGCCAGTAGTATCGTGACGTATAGCAATCAGCCCCAGCATTTT. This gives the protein CASSIVTYSNQPQHF.